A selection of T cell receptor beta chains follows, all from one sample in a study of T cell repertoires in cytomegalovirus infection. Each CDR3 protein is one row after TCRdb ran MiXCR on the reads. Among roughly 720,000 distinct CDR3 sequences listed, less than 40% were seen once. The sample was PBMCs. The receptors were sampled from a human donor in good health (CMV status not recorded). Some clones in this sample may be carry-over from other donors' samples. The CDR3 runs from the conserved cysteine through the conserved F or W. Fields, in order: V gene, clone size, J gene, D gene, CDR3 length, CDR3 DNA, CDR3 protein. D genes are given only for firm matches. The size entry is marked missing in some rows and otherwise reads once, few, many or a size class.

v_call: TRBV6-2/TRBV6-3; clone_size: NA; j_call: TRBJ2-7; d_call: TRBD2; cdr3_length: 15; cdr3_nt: TGTGCCAGCAGTTCAATAAGCGGGAGCCTCTACGAGCAGTACTTC; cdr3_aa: CASSSISGSLYEQYF
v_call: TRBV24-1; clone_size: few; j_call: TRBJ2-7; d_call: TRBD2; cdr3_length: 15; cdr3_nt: TGTGCCACCAGTGACAGCGGGGGAGCCGTCTACGAGCAGTACTTC; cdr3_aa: CATSDSGGAVYEQYF
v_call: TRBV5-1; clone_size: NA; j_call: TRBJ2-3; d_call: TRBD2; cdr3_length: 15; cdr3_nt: TGCGCCAGCAGCCTCCGGGGGGTACCCACAGATACGCAGTATTTT; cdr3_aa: CASSLRGVPTDTQYF
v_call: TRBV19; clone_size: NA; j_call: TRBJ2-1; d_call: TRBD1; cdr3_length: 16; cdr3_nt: TGTGCCAGTAGTTCCTTGGGACAGGGGTCCTACAATGAGCAGTTCTTC; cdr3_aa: CASSSLGQGSYNEQFF
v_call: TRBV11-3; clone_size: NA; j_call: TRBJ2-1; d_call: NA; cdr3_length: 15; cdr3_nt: TGTGCCAGAACTCGGAAGCGGGTCTCCTACAATGAGCAGTTCTTC; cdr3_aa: CARTRKRVSYNEQFF
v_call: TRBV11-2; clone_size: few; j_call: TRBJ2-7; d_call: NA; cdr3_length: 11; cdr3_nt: TGTGCCAGCAGCTCGAGTGCCGAGCAGTACTTC; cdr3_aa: CASSSSAEQYF
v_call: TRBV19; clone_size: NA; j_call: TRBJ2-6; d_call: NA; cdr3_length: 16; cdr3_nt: TGTGCCAGTAGTATGGTTGTAAGGGCTGGGGCCAACGTCCTGACTTTC; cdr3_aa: CASSMVVRAGANVLTF
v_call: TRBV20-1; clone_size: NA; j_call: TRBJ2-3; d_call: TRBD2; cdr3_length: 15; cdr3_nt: TGCAGTGCTAGAGAGGTGGGAGGGCCCTCAGATACGCAGTATTTT; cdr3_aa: CSAREVGGPSDTQYF
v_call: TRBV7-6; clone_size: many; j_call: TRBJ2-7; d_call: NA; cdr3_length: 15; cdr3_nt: TGTGCCAGCAGCCCGGAGGTCGGTATTTCCTACGAGCAGTACTTC; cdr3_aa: CASSPEVGISYEQYF
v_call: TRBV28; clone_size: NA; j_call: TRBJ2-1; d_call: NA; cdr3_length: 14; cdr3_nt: TGTGCCAGCAGTTTGGGGGGAACGGGAAATGAGCAGTTCTTC; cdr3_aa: CASSLGGTGNEQFF
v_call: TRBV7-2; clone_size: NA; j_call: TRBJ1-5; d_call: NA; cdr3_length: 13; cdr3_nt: TGTGCCAGCAGCGGGGACCCTGCCCAGCCCCAGCATTTT; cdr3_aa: CASSGDPAQPQHF
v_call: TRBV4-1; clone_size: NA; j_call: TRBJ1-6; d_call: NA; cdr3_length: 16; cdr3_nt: TGCGCCAGCAGCCCACCAACAGGGTTGGGAAATTCACCCCTCCACTTT; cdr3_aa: CASSPPTGLGNSPLHF
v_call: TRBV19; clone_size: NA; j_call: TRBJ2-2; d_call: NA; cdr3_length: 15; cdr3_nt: TGTGCCAGTAGTCCGGGGGCGGCGAACACCGGGGAGCTGTTTTTT; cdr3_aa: CASSPGAANTGELFF
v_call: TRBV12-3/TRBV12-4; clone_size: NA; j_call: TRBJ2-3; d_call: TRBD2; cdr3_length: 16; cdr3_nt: TGTGCCAGCAGTTGGAGCGGGGGCGTAAAGGCAGATACGCAGTATTTT; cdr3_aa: CASSWSGGVKADTQYF
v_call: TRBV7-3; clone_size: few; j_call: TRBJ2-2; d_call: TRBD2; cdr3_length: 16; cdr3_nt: TGTGCCAGCAGCTTAGACAGCGGGGCAAACACCGGGGAGCTGTTTTTT; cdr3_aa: CASSLDSGANTGELFF
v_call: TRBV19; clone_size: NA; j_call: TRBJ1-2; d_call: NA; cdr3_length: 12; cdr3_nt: TGTGCCAGTAGTATCCCTCAGGGCTGGCGCCACTTC; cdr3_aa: CASSIPQGWRHF
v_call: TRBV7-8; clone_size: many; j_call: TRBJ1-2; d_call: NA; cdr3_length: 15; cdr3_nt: TGTGCCAGCAGCTTAGCGTGGGAGGGGGTGGCTGGCTACACCTTC; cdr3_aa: CASSLAWEGVAGYTF
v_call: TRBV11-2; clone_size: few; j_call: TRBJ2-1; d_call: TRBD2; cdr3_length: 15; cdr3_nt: TGTGCCAGCAGCTTAGAGGCGGGAGGGCCTGATGAGCAGTTCTTC; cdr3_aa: CASSLEAGGPDEQFF
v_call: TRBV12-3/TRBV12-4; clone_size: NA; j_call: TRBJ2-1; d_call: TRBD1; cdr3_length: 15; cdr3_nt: TGTGCCAGCACCTCCACAGGGGGCGCCTCGCATGAGCAGTTCTTC; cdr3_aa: CASTSTGGASHEQFF
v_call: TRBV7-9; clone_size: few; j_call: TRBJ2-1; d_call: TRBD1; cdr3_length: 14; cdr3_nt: TGTGCCAGCAGCCCGGACAGGGGGCATAGAGAGCAGTTCTTC; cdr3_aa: CASSPDRGHREQFF
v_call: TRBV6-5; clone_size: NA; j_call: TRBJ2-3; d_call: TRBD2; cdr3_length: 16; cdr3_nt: TGTTCCAGCAGTTACCGTACTAGCGGGAGGCCAGATACGCAGTATTTT; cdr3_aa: CSSSYRTSGRPDTQYF
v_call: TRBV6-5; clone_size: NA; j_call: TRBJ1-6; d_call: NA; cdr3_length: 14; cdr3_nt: TGTGCCAGCACCAAGACGTCCTGGGTTTCACCCCTCCACTTT; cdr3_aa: CASTKTSWVSPLHF
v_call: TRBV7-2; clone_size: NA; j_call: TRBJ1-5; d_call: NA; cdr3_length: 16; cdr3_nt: TGTGCCAGCAGCTTCGCGGGCCCCAGGGGTCGCCAGCCCCAGCATTTT; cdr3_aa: CASSFAGPRGRQPQHF
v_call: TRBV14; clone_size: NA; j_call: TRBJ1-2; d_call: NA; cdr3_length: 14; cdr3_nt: TGTGCCAGCACCCCAGCCACGGGAAACTATGGCTACACCTTC; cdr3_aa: CASTPATGNYGYTF
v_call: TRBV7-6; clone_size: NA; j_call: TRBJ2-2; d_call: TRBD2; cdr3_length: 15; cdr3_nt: TGTGCCAGCAGCCGGGGACTACCCTCGGGCGGGGAGCTGTTTTTT; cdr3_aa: CASSRGLPSGGELFF
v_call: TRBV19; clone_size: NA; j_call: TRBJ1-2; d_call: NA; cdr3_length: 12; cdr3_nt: TGTGCAGTTTCCCGAGGCTACTATGGCTACACCTTC; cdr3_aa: CAVSRGYYGYTF
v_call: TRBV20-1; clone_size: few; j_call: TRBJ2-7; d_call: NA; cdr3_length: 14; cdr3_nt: TGCAGTGCTAGGTCCAGGGAAAACTCCTACGAGCAGTACTTC; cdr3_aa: CSARSRENSYEQYF
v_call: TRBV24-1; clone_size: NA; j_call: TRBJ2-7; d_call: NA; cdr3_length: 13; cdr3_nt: TGTGCCACCAGTCGAGGACCAGGCTACGAGCAGTACTTC; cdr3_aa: CATSRGPGYEQYF